A single sample gave rise to the 29 T cell receptor beta chains below, sequenced in a study of spatial heterogeneity in lung cancer. TCRdb reprocessed the 5' RACE reads with MiXCR, giving one entry per CDR3 protein. In the table there are some 85,000 distinct CDR3 sequences, approximately 20% of which are singletons. Time point specified: sample taken at primary tumor resection. In each case, whole RNA from tumor, nontumor lung or frozen PBMC was sequenced unsorted. The sample was PBMCs, taken at surgery. These receptors were obtained from a male donor with early-stage non-small cell lung cancer.

This clonotype was picked up a small number of times. The V call is TRBV3-1, the J call TRBJ2-7; the D is unclear. The germline CDR1 and CDR2 sequences are LGHDT and YNNKEL (reference sequence). The CDR3 runs 16 residues. With 4 bases removed from V and 6 bases from J, the gap between germline ends came to 22 bases. This CDR3 is CASSPGTAATSSEQYF. The DNA for the CDR3 is TGTGCCAGCAGCCCTGGAACGGCGGCAACTTCGTCCGAGCAGTACTTC.

This clonotype was found many times. V and J are TRBV11-1 and TRBJ2-2; 12 bases agree with TRBD1. Germline assignment: CDR1 SGHAT and CDR2 FQDESV (reference sequence). The CDR3 runs to 16 residues. V shed 5 bases, J shed 5 bases, and the junction held 6 bases outside the gene matches. The CDR3 region has the DNA TGTGCCAGCAGCCGAGGGACAGGGGGCTATACCGGGGAGCTGTTTTTT. Translated, it gives CASSRGTGGYTGELFF.

The chain recombines TRBV7-9 with TRBJ1-2; 9 bases agree with TRBD1. Germline V lookup: CDR1 SEHNR, CDR2 FQNEAQ (reference sequence). V trimming: 4 bases; J trimming: 6 bases; junction bases outside the gene matches: 12. CDR3 length equals 16 residues. CDR3 in amino acids: CASSSAGTGILHGYTF. In DNA, the CDR3 is TGTGCCAGCAGCTCTGCGGGGACAGGGATCTTACATGGCTACACCTTC.

V usage is TRBV7-9 and J usage is TRBJ2-3; tentatively, D is TRBD1 (7 bases). Germline values: CDR1 SEHNR, CDR2 FQNEAQ (reference sequence). The V end lost 3 bases, the J end lost 3 bases, and 16 bases lay between the germline ends. This CDR3 region has 16 residues. This CDR3 is CASSFGQAAGTDTQYF. CDR3 DNA sequence: TGTGCCAGCAGCTTCGGACAGGCGGCGGGAACAGATACGCAGTATTTT.

The chain has TRBV7-2 and TRBJ2-5; 8 nucleotides align to TRBD2. CDR3 length equals 14 residues. From germline, CDR1 is SGHTA and CDR2 FQGNSA. Trimming took 5 bases from V and 3 from J; bases not matched to a gene: 5. CDR3 in amino acids: CASSPRGGKETQYF. The CDR3 coding sequence is TGTGCCAGCAGCCCCCGGGGGGGAAAAGAGACCCAGTACTTC. The whole variable domain, remainder taken from reference TRBV7-2 and TRBJ2-5, is GAGVSQSPSNKVTEKGKDVELRCDPISGHTALYWYRQSLGQGLEFLIYFQGNSAPDKSGLPSDRFSAERTGGSVSTLTIQRTQQEDSAVYLCASSPRGGKETQYFGPGTRLLVL.

This clonotype was observed many times. This chain uses TRBV7-8 with TRBJ2-3; 10 bases are a match to TRBD2. CDR3 length: 15 residues. V dropped 5 bases and J dropped 2; count of bases not matched to a gene: 4. Germline assignment: CDR1 SGHVS and CDR2 FQNEAQ. This CDR3 is CASSRTSGATDTQYF. DNA for the CDR3: TGTGCCAGCAGCCGGACTAGCGGAGCCACAGATACGCAGTATTTT.

The table lists this clonotype with many counts. The J gene is TRBJ2-3, the V gene TRBV29-1; D perhaps matches TRBD2 (5 bases). Germline assignment: CDR1 SQVTM and CDR2 ANQGSEA. The CDR3 totals 12 residues. Trimming removed 6 bases from V and 6 bases from J, with 13 bases in between. The CDR3: CSVRGGLDTQYF. The DNA of the CDR3 is TGCAGCGTGAGAGGAGGTCTGGATACGCAGTATTTT.

Comments on this clonotype: Sequence at one end of the junction differs from germline and may be a read error. The CDR3 sequence is CASREDRVTQETQYF. CDR3 nucleotides: TGTGCCAGCAGGGAAGACAGGGTAACTCAAGAGACCCAGTACTTC. The V gene is TRBV2, the J gene TRBJ2-5, with TRBD1 identical over 7 bases. From germline, CDR1 is SNHLY and CDR2 FYNNEI. The CDR3 consists of 15 residues. The full variable domain, completed using reference TRBV2 and TRBJ2-5, is EPEVTQTPSHQVTQMGQEVILRCVPISNHLYFYWYRQILGQKVEFLVSFYNNEISEKSEIFDDQFSVERPDGSNFTLKIRSTKLEDSAMYFCASREDRVTQETQYFGPGTRLLVL.

This clonotype has more than one count but fewer than ten. J is TRBJ2-3 and V is TRBV7-2; possibly TRBD1 for D (6 bases). Trimming cost V 1 base and J 7 bases, with 15 bases left between them. This CDR3 contains 15 residues. CDR1 and CDR2 from the germline V gene are SGHTA and FQGNSA. CDR3 sequence: CASSLEQGRVHTQYF. The CDR3 DNA sequence: TGTGCCAGCAGCTTAGAGCAGGGGCGGGTCCATACGCAGTATTTT.

The chain links TRBV6-5 to TRBJ1-2, with TRBD1 matching 7 bases. The CDR3 runs to 13 residues. The junction had 9 bases not matched to a gene; V was cut back by 6 bases and J by 8 bases. CDR1 MNHEY and CDR2 SVGAGI come from the germline V gene. The DNA of the CDR3 is TGTGCCAGCAGAATGTTACAGGGGAAGGGCTACACCTTC. Protein product: CASRMLQGKGYTF.

The chain couples TRBV19 to TRBJ2-6, with 8 positions matching TRBD1. CDR3 length: 16 residues. The V segment lost 3 bases and the J segment 7 bases; nucleotides outside the gene matches: 8. Germline V gene sequence: CDR1 LNHDA, CDR2 SQIVND (reference sequence). The CDR3 here is CASSIGVGTGANVLTF. CDR3 bases: TGTGCCAGTAGTATCGGAGTTGGGACAGGAGCCAACGTCCTGACTTTC.

This clonotype was observed once. The chain links TRBV27 to TRBJ2-2; perhaps TRBD2 as D (6 bases). The ends were cut back, 5 bases at V and 0 bases at J, with 16 bases in the middle. The CDR3 covers 17 residues. Germline V gene data show CDR1 as MNHEY and CDR2 as SMNVEV (reference sequence). For the CDR3, the DNA is TGTGCCAGCAGTCGGACACCCGGAGGGTCGAACACCGGGGAGCTGTTTTTT. Translation gives CASSRTPGGSNTGELFF.

This clonotype was recorded many times. The chain links TRBV15 to TRBJ1-1; D unclear. The germline V gene has CDR1 LNHNV and CDR2 YYDKDF (reference sequence). Trimming left V 3 bases short and J 5 bases short, with 10 bases between. The CDR3 has 13 amino acids. This CDR3 is CATSSTDSTEAFF. In DNA, the CDR3 is TGTGCCACCAGCAGTACAGATTCAACTGAAGCTTTCTTT.

The chain recombines TRBV4-1 with TRBJ2-1, with 9 bases aligning to TRBD1. Trimming took 0 bases from V and 6 from J; bases not matched to a gene: 3. Germline values: CDR1 MGHRA, CDR2 YSYEKL. The CDR3 is 15 residues long. In DNA form, the CDR3 reads TGCGCCAGCAGCCAAGATGGGACAGGGTTCAATGAGCAGTTCTTC. Translation: CASSQDGTGFNEQFF.

This clonotype was seen ten or more times. The gene calls are TRBV5-1 and TRBJ2-1; 10 nucleotides match TRBD2. CDR3 length equals 15 residues. Germline V lookup: CDR1 SGHRS, CDR2 YFSETQ. Trimming cost V 1 base and J 7 bases; bases outside gene matches: 5. The CDR3 bases are TGCGCCAGCAGCTTGATAGCGGGAGGCCGAAATGAGCAGTTCTTC. Translating gives CASSLIAGGRNEQFF.

This clonotype came up many times. Here the CDR3 DNA reads TGTGCCAGCAGCTCCCAGAGAGGAGAGACCCAGTACTTC. Translated: CASSSQRGETQYF. The chain employs TRBV7-2 and TRBJ2-5; D remains unclear. V lost 4 bases to trimming and J lost 4 bases, with 10 bases between them. The CDR3 loop spans 13 amino acids. The germline V gene encodes CDR1 SGHTA and CDR2 FQGNSA. The variable domain in full, with the rest retrieved from reference TRBV7-2 and TRBJ2-5, is GAGVSQSPSNKVTEKGKDVELRCDPISGHTALYWYRQSLGQGLEFLIYFQGNSAPDKSGLPSDRFSAERTGGSVSTLTIQRTQQEDSAVYLCASSSQRGETQYFGPGTRLLVL.

This clonotype was observed a few times. The rearrangement joins TRBV28 to TRBJ2-7; D gene uncertain. The V and J ends lost 5 bases and 6 bases respectively, with 11 bases between them. This CDR3 comprises 12 residues. Germline lookup yields CDR1 MDHEN and CDR2 SYDVKM. Written as DNA, the CDR3 is TGTGCCAGCAGTCCCGCATTTCGCGAGCAGTACTTC. Its protein product is CASSPAFREQYF. Supplemented by reference TRBV28 and TRBJ2-7, the full variable domain reads DVKVTQSSRYLVKRTGEKVFLECVQDMDHENMFWYRQDPGLGLRLIYFSYDVKMKEKGDIPEGYSVSREKKERFSLILESASTNQTSMYLCASSPAFREQYFGPGTRLTVT.

The chain joins TRBV14 to TRBJ2-7; unclear D gene. Germline lookup yields CDR1 SGHDN and CDR2 FVKESK. The CDR3 extends over 12 amino acids. Trimming took 5 bases from V and 3 from J, leaving 8 bases between them. This chain's CDR3 is CASSSSVYEQYF. Written as DNA, the CDR3 is TGTGCCAGCAGCTCCTCGGTCTACGAGCAGTACTTC. The whole variable domain, remainder taken from reference TRBV14 and TRBJ2-7, is EAGVTQFPSHSVIEKGQTVTLRCDPISGHDNLYWYRRVMGKEIKFLLHFVKESKQDESGMPNNRFLAERTGGTYSTLKVQPAELEDSGVYFCASSSSVYEQYFGPGTRLTVT.

This clonotype was observed a handful of times. The chain uses TRBV4-2 and TRBJ2-1; D is ambiguous. Trimming cost V 0 bases and J 5 bases, with 8 bases left between them. CDR1 LGHNA and CDR2 YNFKEQ come from the germline V gene. The CDR3 runs 14 residues. CDR3 DNA: TGTGCCAGCAGCCAAGATTATCGCGACAATGAGCAGTTCTTC. This translates into CASSQDYRDNEQFF.

DNA for the CDR3: TGCGCCAGCAGCTTGACCTTAGGGACAGATAACACTGAAGCTTTCTTT. It translates to CASSLTLGTDNTEAFF. The chain uses TRBV5-1 and TRBJ1-1; TRBD1 matches 7 bases. Trimming cost V 1 base and J 2 bases; bases outside gene matches: 8. The CDR3 runs to 16 residues. Germline lookup yields CDR1 SGHRS and CDR2 YFSETQ.

This clonotype was detected only a few times. This rearrangement joins TRBV30 to TRBJ2-3; a possible D gene is TRBD1 (5 bases). Trimming pared 1 base from V and 0 bases from J, leaving 11 bases between. The CDR3 covers 15 residues. From germline, CDR1 is GTSNPN and CDR2 SVGIG (reference sequence). CDR3 sequence: CAWSEGARSTDTQYF. In nucleotides, the CDR3 is TGTGCCTGGAGTGAAGGGGCGCGTAGCACAGATACGCAGTATTTT.

V gene TRBV7-2 combines with J gene TRBJ2-2, with 7 bases lining up with TRBD2. After removal of 2 bases from V and 5 bases from J, the junction contained 8 bases not matched to a gene. The CDR3 has 16 amino acids. From germline, CDR1 is SGHTA and CDR2 FQGNSA. CDR3 sequence: CASSLLPGGGTGELFF. The CDR3 DNA follows: TGTGCCAGCAGCTTACTTCCGGGAGGCGGGACCGGGGAGCTGTTTTTT.

The table lists this clonotype with many counts. The chain carries TRBV29-1 and TRBJ1-5, with D hard to call. The CDR3 runs 13 residues. CDR1 and CDR2 (germline): SQVTM, ANQGSEA. The V end was cut by 5 bases, the J end by 1 base, with 9 bases between. The DNA of the CDR3 is TGCAGCGTTCAGACCATCAGCAATCAGCCCCAGCATTTT. It encodes CSVQTISNQPQHF.

The V gene is TRBV28, the J gene TRBJ1-1; D gene ambiguous. Looked up from germline, CDR1 is MDHEN and CDR2 is SYDVKM. The CDR3 length is 11 residues. V was shortened by 7 bases and J by 4 bases, with 7 bases between the two germline ends. CDR3 DNA: TGTGCCAGCATGGGAGGCACTGAAGCTTTCTTT. It translates to CASMGGTEAFF. The whole variable domain, remainder taken from reference TRBV28 and TRBJ1-1, is DVKVTQSSRYLVKRTGEKVFLECVQDMDHENMFWYRQDPGLGLRLIYFSYDVKMKEKGDIPEGYSVSREKKERFSLILESASTNQTSMYLCASMGGTEAFFGQGTRLTVV.

This clonotype was found many times. The chain carries TRBV7-9 and TRBJ1-1; TRBD1 matches at 7 bases. With V trimmed by 8 bases and J by 2 bases, 8 bases remained unmatched. The CDR3 is 14 residues long. The germline V gene has CDR1 SEHNR and CDR2 FQNEAQ (reference sequence). CDR3 nucleotide sequence: TGTGCCAGCCGCTCACAGGGGAGCAACACTGAAGCTTTCTTT. Translating it yields CASRSQGSNTEAFF.

Concerning this clonotype: A clone one base away is much larger, so this may be a read error. The V call is TRBV9, the J call TRBJ2-7, with D perhaps matching TRBD2 (6 bases). The CDR3 has 14 residues. With 8 bases removed from V and 1 base from J, the gap between germline ends came to 16 bases. Germline V CDR1 and CDR2: SGDLS, YYNGEE. In nucleotides, the CDR3 is TGTGCCAGTTCTTTGGGACTCATTTCCTACGAGCAGTACTTC. It translates to CASSLGLISYEQYF. The full variable domain, with the rest looked up from reference TRBV9 and TRBJ2-7, is DSGVTQTPKHLITATGQRVTLRCSPRSGDLSVYWYQQSLDQGLQFLIQYYNGEERAKGNILERFSAQQFPDLHSELNLSSLELGDSALYFCASSLGLISYEQYFGPGTRLTVT.

This clonotype was detected only a few times. The V call is TRBV5-6, the J call TRBJ2-5; D gene unclear. There are 14 residues in the CDR3. From germline, CDR1 is SGHDT and CDR2 YYEEEE. Trimming shortened V by 1 base and J by 2 bases, and 9 bases separated the two germline ends. The CDR3 DNA is TGTGCCAGCAGCTTGCCGTCCTTTCAAGAGACCCAGTACTTC. It yields the protein CASSLPSFQETQYF.

This chain uses TRBV20-1 with TRBJ2-1; no firm D call. This CDR3 has 12 residues. Germline CDR1 and CDR2: DFQATT and SNEGSKA (reference sequence). V lost 2 bases, J lost 9 bases, and 11 bases lay in between. CDR3 sequence reads: CSARTSRAEQFF. DNA of the CDR3: TGCAGTGCTAGAACTTCCCGTGCTGAGCAGTTCTTC.

In its sample, this clonotype was seen a few times. The chain couples TRBV28 to TRBJ2-7; TRBD2 agrees at 8 bases. Germline V gene lookup returns CDR1 MDHEN and CDR2 SYDVKM. Trimming cost V 5 bases and J 1 base; bases outside gene matches: 7. The CDR3 length is 15 residues. The DNA of the CDR3 is TGTGCCAGCAGTCCGGGGGGGACAACATCCTACGAGCAGTACTTC. It translates to CASSPGGTTSYEQYF.